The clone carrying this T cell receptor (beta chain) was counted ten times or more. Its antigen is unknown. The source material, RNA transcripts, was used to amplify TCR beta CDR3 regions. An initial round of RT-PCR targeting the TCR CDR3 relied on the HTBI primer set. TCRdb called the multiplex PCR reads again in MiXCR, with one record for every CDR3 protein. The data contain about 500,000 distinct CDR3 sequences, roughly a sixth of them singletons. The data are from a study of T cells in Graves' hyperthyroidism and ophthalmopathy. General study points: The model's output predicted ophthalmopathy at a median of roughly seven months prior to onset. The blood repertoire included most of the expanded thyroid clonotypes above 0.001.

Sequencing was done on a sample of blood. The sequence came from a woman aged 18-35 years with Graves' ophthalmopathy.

CDR3 amino acids: CASSLTRTNYEQYF. CDR3 nucleotides: TGTGCCAGCAGTCTAACTAGGACAAACTACGAGCAGTACTTC. V and J are TRBV12-3 or TRBV12-4 and TRBJ2-7, with D perhaps given as TRBD1 or TRBD2 (5 bases each). The CDR3 is 14 residues long. Trimming took off 5 bases at V and 3 bases at J, with 14 bases between the two ends.